Sequencing of this T cell receptor (beta chain) was carried out in a study of blood T cell repertoires in COVID-19. This clone was recorded a few times. This table comes from immunoSEQ multiplex PCR, and its TCRdb copy is limited to in-frame clones, with some not included. The sample includes over 150,000 clones, around three quarters of them seen just once. The CDR3 runs 15 residues. CDR1 is SGHVS and CDR2 is FNYEAQ in the germline V gene. The V and J ends lost 0 bases and 7 bases respectively, with 15 bases between them. This clonotype was sampled from a man aged 55 to 70 with acute or convalescent COVID-19. Sequencing was carried out using peripheral blood. V and J are TRBV7-6 and TRBJ1-1; unclear D gene. CDR3 nucleotides: TGTGCCAGCAGCTTAGCGGGTGAAGGAACGGGTGAAGCTTTCTTT. This gives the protein CASSLAGEGTGEAFF.